This T cell receptor beta chain was identified in a study of graft-versus-host responses after intestinal transplantation. Study-wide background: For approximately three years after anti-thymocyte globulin induction, all recipients took tacrolimus and steroids. The study, taken as a whole, reports: Early post-transplant HvG declines were associated with peak circulating GvH clone levels.

Sequenced by immunoSEQ multiplex PCR; TCRdb stores in-frame clones only, minus some. The table records 45,000 to 50,000 clones, 85% to 95% of them present only once. This clone was detected only once. Its antigen remains unknown. V was shortened by 6 bases and J by 7 bases, with 15 bases between the two germline ends. Germline loops: CDR1 SEHNR, CDR2 FQNEAQ (reference sequence). CDR3 size: 13 residues. The TCR sequence derives from a human patient who received an intestinal transplant, so some T cells may come from the graft donor. V is TRBV7-9 and J is TRBJ1-2; no definite D call. Material: PBMCs, obtained more than 750 days after a first intestinal transplant, on the day of a second. CDR3 coding DNA: TGTGCCAGCAGATACTGGTTGGGCACTGGCTACACCTTC. It encodes CASRYWLGTGYTF.